The source of this T cell receptor beta chain is a study of blood T cell repertoires in COVID-19. Per germline, CDR1 SNHLY and CDR2 FYNNEI. V lost 6 bases, J lost 5 bases, and 16 bases lay in between. CDR3 length equals 14 residues. Donors were grouped by their self-reported clinical history. Each recovered donor of Cohort 3 presented with two negative PCRs, clearance, or symptom resolution. TCRdb's copy holds only in-frame clones and misses some; the assay was immunoSEQ multiplex PCR. Of approximately 230,000 clones in the sample, about 89% are singletons; the top ten hold 1.5% to 2%. This chain links TRBV2 with TRBJ2-5; D is perhaps TRBD2 (6 bases). Sequencing was carried out using PBMCs or T cells enriched from blood (not recorded which). This receptor was identified in a woman aged 18-30 years who had recovered from COVID-19. The CDR3 spells CASRGQLAGETQYF. For the CDR3, the DNA is TGTGCCAGCAGGGGGCAACTAGCTGGCGAGACCCAGTACTTC.